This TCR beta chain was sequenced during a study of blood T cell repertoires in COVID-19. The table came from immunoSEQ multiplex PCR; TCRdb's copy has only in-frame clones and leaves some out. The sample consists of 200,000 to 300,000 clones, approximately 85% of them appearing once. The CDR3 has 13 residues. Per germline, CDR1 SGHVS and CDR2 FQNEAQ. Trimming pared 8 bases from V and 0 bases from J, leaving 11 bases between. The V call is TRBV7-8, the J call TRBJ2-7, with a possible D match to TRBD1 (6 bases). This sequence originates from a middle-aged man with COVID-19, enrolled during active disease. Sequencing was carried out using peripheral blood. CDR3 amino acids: CASGRGASYEQYF. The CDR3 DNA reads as TGTGCCAGCGGCAGGGGCGCCTCCTACGAGCAGTACTTC.